This record concerns one TCR beta chain sequence. This record comes from a study of blood T cell repertoires in COVID-19. The wider study: Specimens from acute and convalescent COVID-19 originated in the United States, Italy and Spain. The cDNA or gDNA used as material had been derived from T cells, B-cell-depleted T cells, or PBMCs.

In the source study's methods: Reference gene primer amplification gave estimated nucleated cell counts. Method: immunoSEQ multiplex PCR; TCRdb's copy keeps in-frame clones and lacks some. The DNA gave D and trimming, while V, J and clone size come from that table. The sample carries about 220,000 clones, roughly 80% recorded once. Seattle patients were enrolled while actively infected and followed longitudinally. The sequencing input was peripheral blood. The receptor was derived from a woman in her sixties or seventies with COVID-19, enrolled during active disease.

The CDR3 region has the DNA TGTGCCAGCAGTGAGTTGTGGGCTAATGAGCAGTTCTTC. Its protein is CASSELWANEQFF. The chain carries TRBV25-1 and TRBJ2-1; unclear D gene. Deletions cut 3 bases from V and 7 bases from J, with 10 bases between. The CDR3 sequence is 13 residues long. CDR1 is MGHDK and CDR2 is SYGVNS in the germline V gene.